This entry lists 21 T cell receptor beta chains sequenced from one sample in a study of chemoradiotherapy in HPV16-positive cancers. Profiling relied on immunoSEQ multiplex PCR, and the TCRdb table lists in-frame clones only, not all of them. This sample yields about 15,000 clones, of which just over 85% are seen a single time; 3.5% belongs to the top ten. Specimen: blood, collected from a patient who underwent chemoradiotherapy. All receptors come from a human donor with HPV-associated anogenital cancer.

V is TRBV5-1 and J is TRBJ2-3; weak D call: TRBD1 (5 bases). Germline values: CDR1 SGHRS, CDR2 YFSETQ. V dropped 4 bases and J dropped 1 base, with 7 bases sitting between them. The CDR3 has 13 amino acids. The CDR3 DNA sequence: TGCGCCAGCAGCCTAGGGGGCACAGATACGCAGTATTTT. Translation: CASSLGGTDTQYF.

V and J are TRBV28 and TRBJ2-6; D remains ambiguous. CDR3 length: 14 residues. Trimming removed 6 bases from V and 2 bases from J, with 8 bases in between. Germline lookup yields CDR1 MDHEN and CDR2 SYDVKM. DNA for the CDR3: TGTGCCAGCAGGCCTCCTACTGGGGCCAACGTCCTGACTTTC. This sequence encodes CASRPPTGANVLTF.

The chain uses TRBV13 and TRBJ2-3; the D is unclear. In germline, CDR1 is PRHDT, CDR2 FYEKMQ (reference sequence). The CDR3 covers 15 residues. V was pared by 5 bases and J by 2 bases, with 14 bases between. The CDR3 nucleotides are TGTGCCAGCAGCGCCGGGCACGCTCTCACAGATACGCAGTATTTT. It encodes CASSAGHALTDTQYF.

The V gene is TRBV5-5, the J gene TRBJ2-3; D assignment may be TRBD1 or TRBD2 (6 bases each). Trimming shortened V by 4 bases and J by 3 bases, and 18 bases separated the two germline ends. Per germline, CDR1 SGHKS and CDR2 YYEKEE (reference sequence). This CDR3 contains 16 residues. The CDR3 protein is CASSEGDGGMTDTQYF. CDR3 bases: TGTGCCAGCAGCGAGGGGGACGGGGGAATGACAGATACGCAGTATTTT.

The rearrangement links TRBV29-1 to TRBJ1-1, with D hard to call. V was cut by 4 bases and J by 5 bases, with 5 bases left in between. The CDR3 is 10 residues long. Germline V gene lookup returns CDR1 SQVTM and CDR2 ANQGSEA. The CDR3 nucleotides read TGCAGCGTTGGGAGGACTGAAGCTTTCTTT. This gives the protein CSVGRTEAFF.

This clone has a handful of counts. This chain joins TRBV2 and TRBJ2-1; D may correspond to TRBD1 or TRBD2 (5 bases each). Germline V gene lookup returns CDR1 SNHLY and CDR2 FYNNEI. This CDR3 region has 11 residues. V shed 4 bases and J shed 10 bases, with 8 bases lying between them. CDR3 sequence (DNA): TGTGCCAGCAGTGTTGGGGGAGAGCAGTTCTTC. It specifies CASSVGGEQFF.

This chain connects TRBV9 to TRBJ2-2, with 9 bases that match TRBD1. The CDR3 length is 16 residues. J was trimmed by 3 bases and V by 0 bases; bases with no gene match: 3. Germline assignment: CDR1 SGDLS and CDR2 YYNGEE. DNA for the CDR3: TGTGCCAGCAGCGTAGGGACAGGGGTGGACACCGGGGAGCTGTTTTTT. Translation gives CASSVGTGVDTGELFF.

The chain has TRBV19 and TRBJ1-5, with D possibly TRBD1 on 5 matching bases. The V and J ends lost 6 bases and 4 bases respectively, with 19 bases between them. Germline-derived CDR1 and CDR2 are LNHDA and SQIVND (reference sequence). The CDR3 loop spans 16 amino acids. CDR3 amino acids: CASRVLVGRVNQPQHF. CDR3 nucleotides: TGTGCCAGTAGAGTCCTGGTGGGCAGGGTGAATCAGCCCCAGCATTTT.

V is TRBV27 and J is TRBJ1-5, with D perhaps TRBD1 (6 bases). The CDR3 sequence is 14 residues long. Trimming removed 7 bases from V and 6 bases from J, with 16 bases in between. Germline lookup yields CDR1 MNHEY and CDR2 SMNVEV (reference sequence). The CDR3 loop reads CASMSTGFAQPQHF. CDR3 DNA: TGTGCCAGCATGTCCACAGGGTTTGCTCAGCCCCAGCATTTT.

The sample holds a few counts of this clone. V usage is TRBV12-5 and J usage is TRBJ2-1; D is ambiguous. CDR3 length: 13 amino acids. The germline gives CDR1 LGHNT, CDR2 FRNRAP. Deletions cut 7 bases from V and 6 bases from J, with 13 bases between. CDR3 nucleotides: TGTGCTAGTGCCCCCGGTGCAGCCAATGAGCAGTTCTTC. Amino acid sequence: CASAPGAANEQFF.

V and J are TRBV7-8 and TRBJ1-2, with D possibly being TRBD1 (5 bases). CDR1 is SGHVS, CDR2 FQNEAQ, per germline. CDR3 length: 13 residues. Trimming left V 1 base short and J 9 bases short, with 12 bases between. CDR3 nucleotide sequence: TGTGCCAGCAGCTTAGTTAGGGCAGGGAGCTACACCTTC. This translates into CASSLVRAGSYTF.

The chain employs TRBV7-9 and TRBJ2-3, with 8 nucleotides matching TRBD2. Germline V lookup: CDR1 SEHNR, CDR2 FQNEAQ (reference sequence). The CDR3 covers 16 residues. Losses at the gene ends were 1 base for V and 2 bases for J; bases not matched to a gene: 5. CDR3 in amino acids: CASSLVSGASTDTQYF. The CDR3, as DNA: TGTGCCAGCAGCTTAGTTAGCGGGGCATCCACAGATACGCAGTATTTT.

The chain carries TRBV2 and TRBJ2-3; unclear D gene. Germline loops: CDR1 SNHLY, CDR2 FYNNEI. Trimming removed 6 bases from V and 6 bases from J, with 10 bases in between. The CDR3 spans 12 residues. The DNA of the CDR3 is TGTGCCAGCAGCCGAGAAGGGGATACGCAGTATTTT. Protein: CASSREGDTQYF.

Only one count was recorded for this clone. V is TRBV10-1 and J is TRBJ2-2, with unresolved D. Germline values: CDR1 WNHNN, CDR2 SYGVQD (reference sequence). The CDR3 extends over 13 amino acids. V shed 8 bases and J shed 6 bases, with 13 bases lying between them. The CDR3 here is CASSLLHPGELFF. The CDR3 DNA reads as TGCGCCAGCTCCCTGCTACACCCCGGGGAGCTGTTTTTT.

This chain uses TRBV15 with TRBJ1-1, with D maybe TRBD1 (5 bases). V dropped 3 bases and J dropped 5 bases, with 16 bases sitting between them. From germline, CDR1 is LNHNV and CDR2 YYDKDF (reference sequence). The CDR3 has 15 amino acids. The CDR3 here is CATSSRSGEGTEAFF. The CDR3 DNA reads TGTGCCACCAGCAGTCGCTCGGGGGAGGGTACTGAAGCTTTCTTT.

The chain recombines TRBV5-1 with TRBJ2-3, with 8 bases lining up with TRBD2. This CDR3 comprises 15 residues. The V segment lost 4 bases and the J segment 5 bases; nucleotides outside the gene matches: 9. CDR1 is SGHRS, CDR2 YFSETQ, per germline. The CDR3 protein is CASSPGGGLGDTQYF. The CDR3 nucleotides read TGCGCCAGCAGCCCCGGGGGGGGTTTGGGAGATACGCAGTATTTT.

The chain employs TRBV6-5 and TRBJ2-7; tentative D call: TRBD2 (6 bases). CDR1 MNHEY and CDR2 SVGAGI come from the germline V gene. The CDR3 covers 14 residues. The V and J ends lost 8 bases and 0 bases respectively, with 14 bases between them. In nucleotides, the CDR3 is TGTGCCAGCGGCTCCGGAGGGAGCTCCTACGAGCAGTACTTC. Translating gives CASGSGGSSYEQYF.

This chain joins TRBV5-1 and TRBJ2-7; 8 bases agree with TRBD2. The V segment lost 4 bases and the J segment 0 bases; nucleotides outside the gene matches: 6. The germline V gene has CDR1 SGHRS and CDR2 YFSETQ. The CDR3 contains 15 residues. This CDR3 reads CASSQNSGASYEQYF. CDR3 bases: TGCGCCAGCAGCCAAAATAGCGGGGCCTCCTACGAGCAGTACTTC.

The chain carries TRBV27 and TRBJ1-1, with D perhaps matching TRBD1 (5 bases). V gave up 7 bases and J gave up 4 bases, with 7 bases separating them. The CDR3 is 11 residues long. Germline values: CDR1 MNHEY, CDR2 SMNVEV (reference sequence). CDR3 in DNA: TGTGCCAGCACGGGGGGCACTGAAGCTTTCTTT. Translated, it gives CASTGGTEAFF.

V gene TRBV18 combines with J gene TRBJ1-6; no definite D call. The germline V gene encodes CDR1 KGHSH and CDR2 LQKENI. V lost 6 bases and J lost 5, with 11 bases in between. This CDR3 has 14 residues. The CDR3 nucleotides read TGTGCCAGCTCCCCGTCCAGAAATAATTCACCCCTCCACTTT. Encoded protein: CASSPSRNNSPLHF.

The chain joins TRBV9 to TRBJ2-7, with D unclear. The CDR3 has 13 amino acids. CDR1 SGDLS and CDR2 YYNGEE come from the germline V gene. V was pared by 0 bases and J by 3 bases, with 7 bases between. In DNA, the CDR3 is TGTGCCAGCAGCGTAGAATCCAACTACGAGCAGTACTTC. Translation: CASSVESNYEQYF.